The next 7 T cell receptor beta chains were all read from a single sample in a study of blood T cell repertoires in COVID-19. TCRdb keeps only in-frame clones here, not all; method: immunoSEQ multiplex PCR. The data show 60,000 to 65,000 clones, approximately 90% seen once. The sample comprised peripheral blood. These receptors all stem from an elderly woman with active COVID-19.

The chain carries TRBV5-1 and TRBJ1-4, with D tentatively TRBD1 (6 bases). The V and J ends lost 3 bases and 4 bases respectively, with 16 bases between them. Germline V lookup: CDR1 SGHRS, CDR2 YFSETQ. This CDR3 is 16 amino acids long. Here the CDR3 reads CASSSETGTDNEKLFF. The CDR3 DNA is TGCGCCAGCAGCTCGGAGACAGGAACGGATAATGAAAAACTGTTTTTT.

V usage is TRBV18 and J usage is TRBJ2-5; 11 nucleotides agree with TRBD2. Per germline, CDR1 KGHSH and CDR2 LQKENI. V lost 0 bases to trimming and J lost 1 base; unmatched junction nucleotides: 1. The CDR3 loop spans 16 amino acids. The CDR3 DNA follows: TGTGCCAGCTCACCACCACTAGCGGGGGCCCAAGAGACCCAGTACTTC. Residues: CASSPPLAGAQETQYF.

The CDR3 loop is CSVVGLAGEQYF. CDR3 nucleotides: TGCAGCGTTGTGGGACTAGCCGGGGAGCAGTACTTC. The chain uses TRBV29-1 and TRBJ2-7, with 9 positions matching TRBD2. Losses at the gene ends were 4 bases for V and 7 bases for J; bases not matched to a gene: 5. The germline V gene encodes CDR1 SQVTM and CDR2 ANQGSEA. The CDR3 length is 12 residues.

The CDR3, as DNA: TGCGCCAGCAGCTTGGTCCGCGGGTCCTACAATGAGCAGTTCTTC. Its translation is CASSLVRGSYNEQFF. This rearrangement joins TRBV5-1 to TRBJ2-1, with D possibly being TRBD2 (5 bases). Germline V CDR1 and CDR2: SGHRS, YFSETQ. The CDR3 is made up of 15 amino acids. The V end was cut by 0 bases, the J end by 1 base, with 8 bases between. The complete variable domain, with remaining parts taken from reference TRBV5-1 and TRBJ2-1, reads KAGVTQTPRYLIKTRGQQVTLSCSPISGHRSVSWYQQTPGQGLQFLFEYFSETQRNKGNFPGRFSGRQFSNSRSEMNVSTLELGDSALYLCASSLVRGSYNEQFFGPGTRLTVL.

The chain employs TRBV3-1 (or the pseudogene TRBV3-2) and TRBJ2-7; 8 positions match TRBD2. The CDR3 covers 14 residues. V shed 6 bases and J 2 bases; nucleotides not matched to a gene: 6. Germline V gene lookup returns CDR1 LGHDT and CDR2 YNNKEL (reference sequence). CDR3 sequence reads: CASSLSGTTYEQYF. The DNA of the CDR3 is TGTGCCAGCAGTCTTAGCGGGACAACCTACGAGCAGTACTTC.

The V and J genes are TRBV9 and TRBJ2-3; TRBD2 matches at 10 bases. The germline V gene encodes CDR1 SGDLS and CDR2 YYNGEE. The length of the CDR3 is 17 residues. After removal of 2 bases from V and 5 bases from J, the junction contained 11 bases not matched to a gene. CDR3 bases: TGTGCCAGCAGCGTGGCGCAGCTAGCGGGAGCCGGAGATACGCAGTATTTT. Protein: CASSVAQLAGAGDTQYF.

V and J are TRBV19 and TRBJ2-5; 10 bases agree with TRBD2. Trimming took 5 bases from V and 3 from J; bases not matched to a gene: 6. CDR1 and CDR2 from the germline V gene are LNHDA and SQIVND (reference sequence). CDR3 length equals 15 residues. The CDR3: CASSWSSGGEETQYF. The CDR3 DNA reads TGTGCCAGTAGTTGGTCTAGCGGGGGTGAAGAGACCCAGTACTTC.